Below, 26 T cell receptor beta chains from the same sample are listed, as sequenced in a study of CD8 T cells in cerebrospinal fluid in Alzheimer's disease. TCRdb re-called the 10x single-cell sequencing reads and shows each CDR3 protein once, DNA omitted. The sample has roughly 540 distinct CDR3 sequences, and its top ten clones hold 9% to 14%. The sequencing input was cerebrospinal fluid. The source is a human donor with Parkinson's disease.

The chain combines TRBV19 with TRBJ1-2. Germline lookup yields CDR1 LNHDA and CDR2 SQIVND (reference sequence). The CDR3 contains 14 residues. The CDR3 region is CASSIEPGEGGYTF.

This clonotype is large by frequency. The chain is built from TRBV5-1 and TRBJ2-7. The germline gives CDR1 SGHRS, CDR2 YFSETQ. The CDR3 runs to 14 residues. The CDR3 spells CASSVQGGPYEQYF.

The chain joins TRBV19 to TRBJ2-5; the D gene TCRdb calls, TRBD2, cannot be checked with no DNA. CDR1 LNHDA and CDR2 SQIVND come from the germline V gene (reference sequence). This CDR3 is built from 12 residues. The CDR3: CASRLAGETQYF.

This clonotype is classed as medium-sized by frequency. V gene TRBV19 combines with J gene TRBJ1-6. Germline CDR1 LNHDA, CDR2 SQIVND (reference sequence). The CDR3 consists of 13 residues. The CDR3 here is CASSSGLNSPLHF.

Frequency places this clonotype as medium-sized. J is TRBJ1-5 and V is TRBV28. This CDR3 comprises 12 residues. The V gene's germline CDR1 is MDHEN and CDR2 SYDVKM. CDR3 loop: CAAGGLGQPQHF. The full variable domain, rest sourced from reference TRBV28 and TRBJ1-5, is DVKVTQSSRYLVKRTGEKVFLECVQDMDHENMFWYRQDPGLGLRLIYFSYDVKMKEKGDIPEGYSVSREKKERFSLILESASTNQTSMYLCAAGGLGQPQHFGDGTRLSIL.

This clonotype is labeled medium-sized (0.01 to 0.1%) based on frequency. The chain links TRBV2 to TRBJ2-5; TCRdb's D gene call, TRBD2, goes unchecked for lack of DNA. This CDR3 has 14 residues. Germline V CDR1 and CDR2: SNHLY, FYNNEI. This chain's CDR3 is CASSEDWRQETQYF.

In terms of frequency, this clonotype is large (0.1 to 1%). This chain uses TRBV4-1 with TRBJ1-3. The CDR3 runs 14 residues. From germline, CDR1 is MGHRA and CDR2 YSYEKL. CDR3 protein: CASSQERRRNTIYF.

The J gene is TRBJ1-1, the V gene TRBV19. From germline, CDR1 is LNHDA and CDR2 SQIVND (reference sequence). There are 11 residues in the CDR3. The CDR3 sequence is CASSIGGAAFF.

Measured by frequency, this clonotype is large. The V and J genes are TRBV28 and TRBJ2-7. The CDR3 consists of 13 residues. Germline lookup yields CDR1 MDHEN and CDR2 SYDVKM. CDR3 loop: CASSYGVSYEQYF.

Judged by frequency, this clonotype is medium-sized. The chain carries TRBV18 and TRBJ2-7; checking the TCRdb D call of TRBD1 is not possible without DNA. The CDR3 is made up of 16 amino acids. Germline-derived CDR1 and CDR2 are KGHSH and LQKENI. CDR3 in amino acids: CASSLGWTEANYEQYF.

Its frequency marks this clonotype as medium-sized. The chain carries TRBV7-9 and TRBJ2-5; with no DNA, the TCRdb D assignment of TRBD1 cannot be verified. The CDR3 runs to 17 residues. Germline CDR1 is SEHNR and CDR2 is FQNEAQ (reference sequence). CDR3 sequence: CASSPHTGTGGQETQYF.

The gene calls are TRBV5-4 and TRBJ1-2; the TCRdb call, TRBD1, lacks DNA for checking. CDR1 is SGHNT, CDR2 YYREEE, per germline (reference sequence). The CDR3 contains 11 residues. CDR3 sequence reads: CASSPGAGYTF.

Frequency places this clonotype as large. The chain joins TRBV3-1 to TRBJ1-1; TCRdb's D call of TRBD1 is untestable without DNA. Germline V lookup: CDR1 LGHDT, CDR2 YNNKEL (reference sequence). CDR3 length: 13 amino acids. The chain's CDR3 is CASSQEGVLRAFF.

This clonotype registers medium-sized by frequency. The chain recombines TRBV6-1 with TRBJ2-3; TCRdb lists TRBD1, though no DNA is available to test this call. CDR1 is MNHNS, CDR2 SASEGT, per germline. The CDR3 has 15 amino acids. CDR3 protein: CASSPTRGSTDTQYF.

Considering frequency, this clonotype is medium-sized. CDR3 sequence reads: CASSPTGTKGHGYTF. The chain is built from TRBV9 and TRBJ1-2; the TCRdb D gene call, TRBD1, has no DNA to confirm it. Germline loops: CDR1 SGDLS, CDR2 YYNGEE. The CDR3 has 15 amino acids.

This clonotype registers large (0.1 to 1%) by frequency. V is TRBV3-1 and J is TRBJ2-3; lacking DNA, the TRBD1 call made by TCRdb goes unchecked. This CDR3 is built from 16 residues. Germline V gene lookup returns CDR1 LGHDT and CDR2 YNNKEL (reference sequence). CDR3 amino acids: CASSHVPGGGADTQYF.

This clonotype is labeled medium-sized based on frequency. The chain links TRBV5-1 to TRBJ2-5; TCRdb reports TRBD1, a call that lacks DNA to check it against. Germline CDR1 reads SGHRS; CDR2 reads YFSETQ. This CDR3 comprises 15 residues. The CDR3 here is CASSLNPGVQETQYF.

This clonotype shows up as large by frequency. This chain connects TRBV6-2 or TRBV6-3 to TRBJ2-6. This CDR3 spans 15 amino acids. The germline V gene has CDR1 MNHEY and CDR2 SVGEGT. CDR3 amino acids: CASSLTASGANVLTF.

This clonotype is deemed medium-sized by its frequency. The chain employs TRBV28 and TRBJ1-6; TCRdb outputs TRBD1, but without DNA this stays unchecked. Germline V gene lookup returns CDR1 MDHEN and CDR2 SYDVKM. This CDR3 comprises 13 residues. CDR3 sequence: CASRVGGGSPLHF. Full variable domain (outside the CDR3, taken from reference TRBV28 and TRBJ1-6): DVKVTQSSRYLVKRTGEKVFLECVQDMDHENMFWYRQDPGLGLRLIYFSYDVKMKEKGDIPEGYSVSREKKERFSLILESASTNQTSMYLCASRVGGGSPLHFGNGTRLTVT.

By frequency, this clonotype registers medium-sized (0.01 to 0.1%). This rearrangement joins TRBV6-1 to TRBJ2-7. The CDR3 has 15 amino acids. Germline loops: CDR1 MNHNS, CDR2 SASEGT. The CDR3 here is CASSEATDSSYEQYF.

By frequency, this clonotype is large (0.1 to 1%). The V call is TRBV7-9, the J call TRBJ2-3; TCRdb indicates TRBD1, and absent DNA this call remains unverified. CDR1 and CDR2 (germline): SEHNR, FQNEAQ (reference sequence). CDR3 length equals 15 residues. The CDR3 spells CASSFFFQGADTQYF. Variable domain in full (rest from reference TRBV7-9 and TRBJ2-3): DTGVSQNPRHKITKRGQNVTFRCDPISEHNRLYWYRQTLGQGPEFLTYFQNEAQLEKSRLLSDRFSAERPKGSFSTLEIQRTEQGDSAMYLCASSFFFQGADTQYFGPGTRLTVL.

By frequency, this clonotype is large. The rearrangement links TRBV7-9 to TRBJ2-7; no DNA is available, so the TRBD1 call from TCRdb remains unchecked. The CDR3 covers 14 residues. The germline CDR1 and CDR2 sequences are SEHNR and FQNEAQ (reference sequence). The CDR3 is CASSLTQGSYEQYF.

This clonotype is identified as large from frequency. The CDR3 loop reads CASRDRLTDTQYF. The chain combines TRBV19 with TRBJ2-3; TCRdb selects TRBD1, and the lack of DNA leaves this call unchecked. CDR1 is LNHDA and CDR2 is SQIVND in the germline V gene (reference sequence). The CDR3 covers 13 residues.

The chain carries TRBV4-1 and TRBJ2-3; as DNA is missing, the TRBD2 call by TCRdb cannot be tested. This CDR3 comprises 20 residues. Germline V gives CDR1 MGHRA, CDR2 YSYEKL. The CDR3 sequence is CASSQGHQSGGVVSTDTQYF.

This clonotype shows up as large by frequency. The chain links TRBV24-1 to TRBJ2-7; TCRdb calls TRBD1, which cannot be checked without DNA. Germline values: CDR1 KGHDR, CDR2 SFDVKD. The CDR3 consists of 16 residues. CDR3: CATSDISERGGYEQYF.

This clonotype shows up as large by frequency. This chain uses TRBV20-1 with TRBJ2-7; the D call of TRBD1 rests on TCRdb alone, since no DNA is present to check it. The germline gives CDR1 DFQATT, CDR2 SNEGSKA (reference sequence). The CDR3 runs 15 residues. The CDR3: CSAPPGGQGSYEQYF.